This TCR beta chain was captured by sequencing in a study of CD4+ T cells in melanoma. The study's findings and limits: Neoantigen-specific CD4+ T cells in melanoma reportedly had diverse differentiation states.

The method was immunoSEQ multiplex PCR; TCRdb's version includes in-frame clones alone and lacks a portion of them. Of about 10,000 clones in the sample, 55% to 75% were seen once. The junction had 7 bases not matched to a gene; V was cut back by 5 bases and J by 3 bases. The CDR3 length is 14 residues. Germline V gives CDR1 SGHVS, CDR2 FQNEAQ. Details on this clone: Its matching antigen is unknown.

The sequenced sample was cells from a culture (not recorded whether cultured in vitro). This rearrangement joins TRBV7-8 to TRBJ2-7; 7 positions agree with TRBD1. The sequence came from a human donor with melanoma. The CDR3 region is CASSPTGYDYEQYF. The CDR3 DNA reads TGTGCCAGCAGCCCGACAGGGTACGACTACGAGCAGTACTTC.